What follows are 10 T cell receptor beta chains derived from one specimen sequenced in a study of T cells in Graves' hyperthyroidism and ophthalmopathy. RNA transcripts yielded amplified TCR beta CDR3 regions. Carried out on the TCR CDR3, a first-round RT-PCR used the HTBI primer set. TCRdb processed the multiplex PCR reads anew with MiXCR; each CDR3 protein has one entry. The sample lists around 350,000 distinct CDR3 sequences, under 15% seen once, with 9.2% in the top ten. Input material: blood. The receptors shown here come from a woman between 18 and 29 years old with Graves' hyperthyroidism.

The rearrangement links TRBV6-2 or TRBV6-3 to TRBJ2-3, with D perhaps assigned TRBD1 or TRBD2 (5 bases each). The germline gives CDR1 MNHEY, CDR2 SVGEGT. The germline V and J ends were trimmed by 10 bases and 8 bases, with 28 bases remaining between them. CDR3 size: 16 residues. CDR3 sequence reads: CATGAPGPLPPGTQYF. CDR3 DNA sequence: TGTGCCACCGGGGCCCCGGGCCCTCTCCCCCCAGGTACGCAGTATTTT.

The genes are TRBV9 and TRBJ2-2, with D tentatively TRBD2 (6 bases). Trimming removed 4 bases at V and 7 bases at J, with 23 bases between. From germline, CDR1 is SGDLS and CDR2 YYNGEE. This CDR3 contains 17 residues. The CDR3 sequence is CASSPSPSFGSGGELFF. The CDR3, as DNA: TGTGCCAGCAGCCCATCCCCCTCCTTCGGGAGTGGCGGGGAGCTGTTTTTT.

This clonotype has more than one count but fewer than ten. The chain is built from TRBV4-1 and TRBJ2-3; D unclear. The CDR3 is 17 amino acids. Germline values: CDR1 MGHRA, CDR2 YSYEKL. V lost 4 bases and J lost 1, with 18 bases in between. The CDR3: CASSRALFVPGTDTQYF. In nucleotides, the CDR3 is TGCGCCAGCAGCCGAGCCCTTTTCGTACCTGGCACAGATACGCAGTATTTT.

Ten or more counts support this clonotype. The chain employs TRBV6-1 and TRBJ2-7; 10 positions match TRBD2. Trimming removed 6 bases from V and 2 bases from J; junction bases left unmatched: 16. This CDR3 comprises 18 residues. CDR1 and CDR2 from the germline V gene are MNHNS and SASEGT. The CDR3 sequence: CASSLIRDSGREPYEQYF. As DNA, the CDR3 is TGTGCCAGCAGCCTCATTCGGGACAGCGGGAGGGAACCCTACGAGCAGTACTTC.

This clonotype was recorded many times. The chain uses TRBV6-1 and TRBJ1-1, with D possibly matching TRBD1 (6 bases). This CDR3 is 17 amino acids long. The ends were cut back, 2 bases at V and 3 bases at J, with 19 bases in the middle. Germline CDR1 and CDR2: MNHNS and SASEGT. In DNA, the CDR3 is TGTGCCAGCAGTGAACGTTGGGCAGGGGTCGAGGACACTGAAGCTTTCTTT. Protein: CASSERWAGVEDTEAFF.

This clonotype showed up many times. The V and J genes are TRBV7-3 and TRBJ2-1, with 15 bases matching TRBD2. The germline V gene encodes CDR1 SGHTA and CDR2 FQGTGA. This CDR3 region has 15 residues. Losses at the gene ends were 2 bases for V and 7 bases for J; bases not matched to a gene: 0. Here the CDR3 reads CASSLGLAGGNEQFF. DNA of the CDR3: TGTGCCAGCAGCTTAGGACTAGCGGGGGGGAATGAGCAGTTCTTC.

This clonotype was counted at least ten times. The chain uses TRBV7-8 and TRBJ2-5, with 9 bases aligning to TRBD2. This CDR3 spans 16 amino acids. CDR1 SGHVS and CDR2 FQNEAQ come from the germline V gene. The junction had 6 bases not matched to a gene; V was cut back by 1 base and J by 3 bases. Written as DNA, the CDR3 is TGTGCCAGCAGCTTAGGGACTAGCGTAACTAAAGAGACCCAGTACTTC. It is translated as CASSLGTSVTKETQYF.

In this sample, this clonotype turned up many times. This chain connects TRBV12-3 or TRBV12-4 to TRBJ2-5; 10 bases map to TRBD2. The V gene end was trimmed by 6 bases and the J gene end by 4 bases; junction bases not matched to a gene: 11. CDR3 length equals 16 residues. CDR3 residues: CASRGRSGRGGETQYF. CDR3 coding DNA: TGTGCCAGCAGGGGGAGAAGCGGGAGGGGGGGAGAGACCCAGTACTTC.

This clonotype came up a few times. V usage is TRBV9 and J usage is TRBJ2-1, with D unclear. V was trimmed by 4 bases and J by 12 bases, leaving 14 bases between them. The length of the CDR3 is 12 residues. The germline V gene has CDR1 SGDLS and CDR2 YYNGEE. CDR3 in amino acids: CASSPRAGGQFF. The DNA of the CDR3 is TGTGCCAGCAGCCCCCGCGCCGGCGGGCAGTTCTTC.

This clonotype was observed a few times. The CDR3 spells CASHQIRNTGELFF. CDR3 DNA sequence: TGTGCCAGCCACCAAATCAGGAACACCGGGGAGCTGTTTTTT. The chain links TRBV28 to TRBJ2-2; D gene ambiguous. CDR3 length: 14 amino acids. The germline CDR1 and CDR2 sequences are MDHEN and SYDVKM. The V end lost 8 bases, the J end lost 1 base, and 11 bases lay between the germline ends.